The clone carrying this T cell receptor beta chain was seen once. Other DNA sequences in this sample translate to the same CDR3. Libraries were prepared by immunoSEQ multiplex PCR; TCRdb keeps only in-frame clonotypes and omits some of them. The repertoire has 85,000 to 100,000 clones, about 96% of them found once; the top ten carry around 0.21%. The data belong to a study of technical replicates of blood from a handful of donors. The CDR3 loop spans 15 amino acids. The ends lost 4 bases at V and 1 base at J; junction bases unmatched: 6. Germline V gives CDR1 SGHNT, CDR2 YYREEE (reference sequence). The rearrangement joins TRBV5-4 to TRBJ2-7; TRBD1 aligns across 9 bases. Source material: T cells isolated from PBMCs. The sequence was obtained from a human donor in good health. CDR3 DNA sequence: TGTGCCAGCAGCCTGCCGGGACAGGGATCCTACGAGCAGTACTTC. Translating it yields CASSLPGQGSYEQYF.